One and the same sample provided the 19 T cell receptor beta chains below, sequenced in a study of CD8 T cells in ankylosing spondylitis (dated by TCRdb to 2016 to 2017). Libraries were built with 5' RACE. Sequencing was performed on an Illumina HiSeq 2500. In-frame beta chains were kept once TCRdb had trimmed the public reads at Q25 with fastp and called clones with MiXCR. One record per CDR3 amino acid sequence lists the most common genes and DNA. The table for this sample lists under 200,000 distinct CDR3 sequences; 9.8% of them were counted only once. Of the sample, about 16% falls within the top ten clones. Material: blood, either unsorted or a sorted T cell fraction (not recorded which). The receptors derive from a female donor with ankylosing spondylitis or in good health (not recorded which).

J is TRBJ2-7 and V is TRBV27, with 7 bases lining up with TRBD1. The CDR3 is made up of 15 amino acids. Germline trimming cut 0 bases from V and 3 bases from J; bases unmatched to any gene: 5. The germline V gene encodes CDR1 MNHEY and CDR2 SMNVEV (reference sequence). The CDR3 sequence is CASSLSATGYYEQYF. CDR3 nucleotide sequence: TGTGCCAGCAGTTTATCGGCGACAGGGTACTACGAGCAGTACTTC.

The rearrangement links TRBV7-9 to TRBJ2-2; the D is unclear. The CDR3 contains 13 residues. V gave up 2 bases and J gave up 8 bases, with 9 bases separating them. CDR1 is SEHNR, CDR2 FQNEAQ, per germline (reference sequence). The CDR3 here is CASSLSLAGELFF. CDR3 bases: TGTGCCAGCAGCTTATCCCTGGCGGGGGAGCTGTTTTTT.

This clonotype came up a few times. The V and J genes are TRBV6-2 or TRBV6-3 and TRBJ2-3; 8 bases map to TRBD2. The trim removed 0 bases at V and 2 bases at J, leaving 10 bases unmatched. CDR1 and CDR2 (germline): MNHEY, SVGEGT. The CDR3 extends over 18 amino acids. The CDR3 region has the DNA TGTGCCAGCAGTTACTCCGCCTACAGCGGGAGAGACACAGATACGCAGTATTTT. It yields the protein CASSYSAYSGRDTDTQYF.

This clonotype was observed a few times. This chain uses TRBV12-3 or TRBV12-4 with TRBJ1-6; a weak D match, TRBD1 (5 bases). The CDR3 is made up of 15 amino acids. V was shortened by 1 base and J by 5 bases, with 9 bases between the two germline ends. Here the CDR3 reads CASSLGDFDNSPLHF. The CDR3 DNA sequence: TGTGCCAGCAGTTTAGGGGACTTTGATAATTCACCCCTCCACTTT.

This clonotype was seen only a few times. The gene calls are TRBV12-3 or TRBV12-4 and TRBJ1-3, with D hard to call. The V and J ends lost 5 bases and 7 bases respectively, with 12 bases between them. The CDR3 totals 13 residues. CDR3 DNA sequence: TGTGCCAGCAGTATCGGACGGGTTAACACCATATATTTT. It encodes CASSIGRVNTIYF.

The sample holds many counts of this clonotype. This rearrangement joins TRBV7-9 to TRBJ2-2; D remains ambiguous. Trimming removed 1 base at V and 12 bases at J, with 6 bases between. CDR1 is SEHNR and CDR2 is FQNEAQ in the germline V gene (reference sequence). CDR3 length: 11 residues. CDR3: CASSLDRQLFF. The CDR3 region has the DNA TGTGCCAGCAGCTTAGACCGGCAGCTGTTTTTT. Variable domain in full (rest from reference TRBV7-9 and TRBJ2-2): DTGVSQNPRHKITKRGQNVTFRCDPISEHNRLYWYRQTLGQGPEFLTYFQNEAQLEKSRLLSDRFSAERPKGSFSTLEIQRTEQGDSAMYLCASSLDRQLFFGEGSRLTVL.

This clonotype was seen more than once but under ten times. The chain recombines TRBV4-2 with TRBJ2-1, with D tentatively TRBD2 (6 bases). The V and J ends lost 0 bases and 4 bases respectively, with 19 bases between them. Germline lookup yields CDR1 LGHNA and CDR2 YNFKEQ. The CDR3 covers 18 residues. The CDR3 DNA follows: TGTGCCAGCAGCCAAGATATGATGGGGGGAATCGGTTACAATGAGCAGTTCTTC. It yields the protein CASSQDMMGGIGYNEQFF.

This clonotype was counted ten times or more. V gene TRBV6-5 combines with J gene TRBJ2-7; 14 bases agree with TRBD2. This CDR3 comprises 14 residues. The trim removed 5 bases at V and 6 bases at J, leaving 3 bases unmatched. Germline V gene sequence: CDR1 MNHEY, CDR2 SVGAGI. The CDR3 loop is CASSAGLAGGEQYF. CDR3 in DNA: TGTGCCAGCAGTGCCGGACTAGCGGGAGGCGAGCAGTACTTC.

V is TRBV9 and J is TRBJ1-3; 9 nucleotides align to TRBD1. Trimming removed 0 bases from V and 2 bases from J; junction bases left unmatched: 0. The CDR3 is made up of 15 amino acids. Germline CDR1 is SGDLS and CDR2 is YYNGEE. CDR3 sequence: CASSVDRGPGNTIYF. Written as DNA, the CDR3 is TGTGCCAGCAGCGTAGACAGGGGGCCTGGAAACACCATATATTTT.

This clonotype showed up many times. This chain connects TRBV12-3 or TRBV12-4 to TRBJ2-7; D uncertain. Trimming pared 3 bases from V and 1 base from J, leaving 7 bases between. CDR3 length: 13 residues. DNA for the CDR3: TGTGCCAGCAGTTTCGGTCCGTCCTACGAGCAGTACTTC. It yields the protein CASSFGPSYEQYF.

This clonotype was detected only a few times. CDR3 amino acids: CATSGGGLGHYNEQFF. Written as DNA, the CDR3 is TGTGCCACCAGCGGTGGGGGTCTTGGACACTACAATGAGCAGTTCTTC. The rearrangement joins TRBV15 to TRBJ2-1; D possibly matches TRBD1 or TRBD2 (5 bases each). From germline, CDR1 is LNHNV and CDR2 YYDKDF (reference sequence). The V end lost 5 bases, the J end lost 3 bases, and 17 bases lay between the germline ends. CDR3 length: 16 amino acids.

This clonotype was counted a few times. The CDR3 spells CASSLSSGGTEAFF. CDR3 DNA: TGTGCCAGCAGTTTATCATCAGGGGGCACTGAAGCTTTCTTT. This chain links TRBV27 with TRBJ1-1; 7 bases are a match to TRBD1. The length of the CDR3 is 14 residues. Germline CDR1 is MNHEY and CDR2 is SMNVEV (reference sequence). Trimming at V came to 0 bases and at J to 4 bases, leaving 2 bases not matched to a gene.

A few counts support this clonotype. The V call is TRBV2, the J call TRBJ1-2, with 8 bases fitting TRBD1. The germline CDR1 and CDR2 sequences are SNHLY and FYNNEI. The CDR3 totals 13 residues. With V trimmed by 11 bases and J by 8 bases, 13 bases remained unmatched. The CDR3 DNA reads as TGTGCCGCCGACAGGGGTGTCTTGGGAGGCTACACCTTC. It yields the protein CAADRGVLGGYTF.

This clonotype was detected ten times or more. This sequence joins TRBV3-1 and TRBJ2-5; D may be TRBD1 (6 bases). The CDR3 runs 14 residues. V was clipped by 4 bases and J by 5 bases, with 14 bases between them. CDR1 and CDR2 (germline): LGHDT, YNNKEL (reference sequence). CDR3 DNA: TGTGCCAGCAGCCTTCCAGGGGTTTCGGAGACCCAGTACTTC. Its translation: CASSLPGVSETQYF.

This clonotype showed up just a few times. The DNA is left out, because the CDR3 cannot be placed on it with certainty; the CDR3 is given as TCRdb lists it. The rearrangement links TRBV7-5 to TRBJ2-2; the table's D call TRBD1 went unverified against the DNA. TRBV7-5 is described as a pseudogene. The CDR3 sequence runs 20 residues, both termini included. The CDR3 region is CISVPYQMGGSMRDTGELFF.

The gene calls are TRBV15 and TRBJ2-2; D ambiguous. Trimming removed 5 bases from V and 4 bases from J, with 2 bases in between. Per germline, CDR1 LNHNV and CDR2 YYDKDF (reference sequence). CDR3 length equals 11 residues. The CDR3 here is CATSRTGELFF. Written as DNA, the CDR3 is TGTGCCACCAGCCGCACCGGGGAGCTGTTTTTT. Full variable domain (outside the CDR3, taken from reference TRBV15 and TRBJ2-2): DAMVIQNPRYQVTQFGKPVTLSCSQTLNHNVMYWYQQKSSQAPKLLFHYYDKDFNNEADTPDNFQSRRPNTSFCFLDIRSPGLGDTAMYLCATSRTGELFFGEGSRLTVL.

The V call is TRBV12-3 or TRBV12-4, the J call TRBJ2-2; D could derive from TRBD1 or TRBD2 (6 bases each). This CDR3 has 14 amino acids. V lost 8 bases and J lost 1, with 11 bases in between. CDR3 protein: CASWGAENTGELFF. CDR3 nucleotide sequence: TGTGCCAGCTGGGGGGCTGAGAACACCGGGGAGCTGTTTTTT.

The table lists this clonotype with many counts. The genes are TRBV29-1 and TRBJ2-1; 10 bases fit TRBD2. The trim removed 5 bases at V and 8 bases at J, leaving 6 bases unmatched. The CDR3 length is 13 residues. Germline assignment: CDR1 SQVTM and CDR2 ANQGSEA. The CDR3 DNA is TGCAGCGTTTCGCTAGCGGGAGCTGATGAGCAGTTCTTC. This translates into CSVSLAGADEQFF.

This clonotype was seen only a few times. The V call is TRBV6-1, the J call TRBJ1-1; D ambiguous. V gave up 5 bases and J gave up 6 bases, with 16 bases separating them. CDR1 and CDR2 from the germline V gene are MNHNS and SASEGT. The CDR3 has 14 residues. CDR3 protein: CASSYALGLAEAFF. CDR3 DNA: TGTGCCAGCAGTTACGCGCTTGGATTGGCTGAAGCTTTCTTT.